One and the same sample provided the 15 T cell receptor beta chains below, sequenced in a study of T cells in localized non-small cell lung cancer. TCRdb keeps only in-frame clones here, not all; method: immunoSEQ multiplex PCR. The table shows tens of thousands of clones, with about 88% occurring only once. The source was peripheral blood, collected before any cancer treatment. The origin of the receptors is a woman aged 35 to 69 with stage I lung adenocarcinoma.

This chain uses TRBV10-2 with TRBJ1-1; TRBD1 might be the D (5 bases). The CDR3 consists of 13 residues. The germline V gene encodes CDR1 WSHSY and CDR2 SAAADI. The ends were cut back, 5 bases at V and 3 bases at J, with 10 bases in the middle. The CDR3 DNA sequence: TGCGCCAGCAGTCTGAGGGACTACACTGAAGCTTTCTTT. It specifies CASSLRDYTEAFF.

The V and J genes are TRBV28 and TRBJ2-7, with D maybe TRBD1 (5 bases). This CDR3 is built from 13 residues. Germline-derived CDR1 and CDR2 are MDHEN and SYDVKM. The V end lost 6 bases, the J end lost 6 bases, and 15 bases lay between the germline ends. This CDR3 is CASRQGELREQYF. CDR3 bases: TGTGCCAGCAGGCAGGGTGAACTACGCGAGCAGTACTTC.

The rearrangement joins TRBV28 to TRBJ1-6; D possibly corresponds to TRBD1 (5 bases). V was trimmed by 6 bases and J by 5 bases, leaving 20 bases between them. Germline assignment: CDR1 MDHEN and CDR2 SYDVKM. The length of the CDR3 is 17 residues. The CDR3 spells CASRSFRWGGNNSPLHF. The DNA of the CDR3 is TGTGCCAGCAGATCTTTTCGGTGGGGGGGTAATAATTCACCCCTCCACTTT.

CDR3 protein: CARGMTGNTEAFF. DNA for the CDR3: TGTGCCAGGGGGATGACAGGGAACACTGAAGCTTTCTTT. The chain couples TRBV9 to TRBJ1-1; D possibly corresponds to TRBD1 (6 bases). The germline CDR1 and CDR2 sequences are SGDLS and YYNGEE. The CDR3 totals 13 residues. V was clipped by 8 bases and J by 1 base, with 12 bases between them.

The chain couples TRBV5-1 to TRBJ2-1; possible D gene TRBD2, 6 bases. Germline loops: CDR1 SGHRS, CDR2 YFSETQ. With 0 bases removed from V and 8 bases from J, the gap between germline ends came to 12 bases. The CDR3 sequence is 14 residues long. CDR3 DNA: TGCGCCAGCAGCTTGGATGGGTGGGGGGATGAGCAGTTCTTC. It codes for CASSLDGWGDEQFF.

Notes on this clone: Other DNA sequences in the sample encode the same CDR3. The V and J genes are TRBV6-5 and TRBJ2-3; the D is unclear. The V and J ends lost 0 bases and 2 bases respectively, with 6 bases between them. Germline loops: CDR1 MNHEY, CDR2 SVGAGI. CDR3 length: 14 residues. Here the CDR3 reads CASSYSYNTDTQYF. The DNA of the CDR3 is TGTGCCAGCAGTTACTCCTATAACACAGATACGCAGTATTTT.

V usage is TRBV15 and J usage is TRBJ2-3; 10 bases line up with TRBD2. Unmatched junction bases numbered 8, after V lost 0 bases and J lost 5 bases. CDR3 size: 17 residues. CDR1 and CDR2 from the germline V gene are LNHNV and YYDKDF (reference sequence). The CDR3 DNA is TGTGCCACCAGCAGAGATTTGGCTAGCGGGAGTGGAGATACGCAGTATTTT. As protein: CATSRDLASGSGDTQYF.

The chain couples TRBV7-2 to TRBJ2-5, with 7 bases fitting TRBD1. CDR3 size: 14 residues. V trimming: 5 bases; J trimming: 1 base; junction bases outside the gene matches: 4. CDR1 is SGHTA and CDR2 is FQGNSA in the germline V gene. The DNA for the CDR3 is TGTGCCAGCAGCATAAGACAGGGCCAAGAGACCCAGTACTTC. Protein sequence: CASSIRQGQETQYF.

This chain connects TRBV5-1 to TRBJ2-5; no definite D call. CDR3 length: 14 residues. V was trimmed by 2 bases and J by 3 bases, leaving 11 bases between them. The V gene's germline CDR1 is SGHRS and CDR2 YFSETQ. CDR3 coding DNA: TGCGCCAGCAGCTTTTCTCCCATGGAAGAGACCCAGTACTTC. This encodes CASSFSPMEETQYF.

The V gene is TRBV6-1, the J gene TRBJ2-7; D is undetermined. Germline CDR1 reads MNHNS; CDR2 reads SASEGT. The V gene lost 1 base and the J gene lost 2 bases, with 12 bases spanning the gap. There are 15 residues in the CDR3. Here the CDR3 DNA reads TGTGCCAGCAGTGAAGGTCCAAACCCCACCTACGAGCAGTACTTC. It codes for CASSEGPNPTYEQYF.

This clone was observed once. The chain combines TRBV27 with TRBJ2-7, with 9 bases fitting TRBD1. V lost 5 bases, J lost 5 bases, and 10 bases stayed unmatched. CDR1 and CDR2 from the germline V gene are MNHEY and SMNVEV (reference sequence). CDR3 length: 15 amino acids. The CDR3 nucleotides are TGTGCCAGCAGTCGCCCCGGGACAGGGTTACACGAGCAGTACTTC. Protein product: CASSRPGTGLHEQYF.

This CDR3 reads CASSYMLYEQYF. CDR3 DNA sequence: TGTGCCAGCAGTTACATGCTATACGAGCAGTACTTC. The genes are TRBV6-5 and TRBJ2-7; unclear D gene. The V and J ends lost 2 bases and 4 bases respectively, with 6 bases between them. Germline CDR1 is MNHEY and CDR2 is SVGAGI. This CDR3 comprises 12 residues.

The chain joins TRBV4-3 to TRBJ1-2, with D maybe TRBD1 (6 bases). Germline CDR1 and CDR2: LGHNA and YSLEER. CDR3 length: 16 amino acids. V was clipped by 3 bases and J by 3 bases, with 17 bases between them. CDR3 residues: CASSHQGSRGDYGYTF. Written as DNA, the CDR3 is TGCGCCAGCAGCCATCAAGGGAGCAGGGGCGACTATGGCTACACCTTC.

The rearrangement links TRBV28 to TRBJ2-5, with 7 bases that match TRBD2. This CDR3 comprises 16 residues. The V segment lost 1 base and the J segment 1 base; nucleotides outside the gene matches: 6. The germline CDR1 and CDR2 sequences are MDHEN and SYDVKM. This CDR3 reads CASSLFLGEGQETQYF. In DNA form, the CDR3 reads TGTGCCAGCAGTTTATTTTTGGGGGAGGGCCAAGAGACCCAGTACTTC.

The chain couples TRBV7-9 to TRBJ2-1; 9 bases fit TRBD2. Per germline, CDR1 SEHNR and CDR2 FQNEAQ (reference sequence). The CDR3 spans 12 residues. The V gene end was trimmed by 6 bases and the J gene end by 8 bases; junction bases not matched to a gene: 2. CDR3 amino acids: CASRSSGDEQFF. Here the CDR3 DNA reads TGTGCCAGCAGGTCTAGCGGGGATGAGCAGTTCTTC. The full variable domain, with the rest looked up from reference TRBV7-9 and TRBJ2-1, is DTGVSQNPRHKITKRGQNVTFRCDPISEHNRLYWYRQTLGQGPEFLTYFQNEAQLEKSRLLSDRFSAERPKGSFSTLEIQRTEQGDSAMYLCASRSSGDEQFFGPGTRLTVL.